The present entry profiles one TCR beta chain with its context. Its target is unknown. The sample is drawn from a study of blood T cells in healthy people across ages. Each donor had around 11 milliliters of peripheral blood drawn. Germline CDR1 and CDR2: MGHRA and YSYEKL. This CDR3 comprises 17 residues. Unmatched junction bases numbered 12, after V lost 3 bases and J lost 3 bases. Combining a sample-barcoded 5' primer with a J-beta primer mix, a second PCR ran for 7 to 11 cycles. MiXCR was run by TCRdb on the 5' RACE reads, yielding one entry per CDR3 protein. The sample gives around 870,000 distinct CDR3 sequences, 29% of which show up once; roughly 17% is in the top ten. The study's findings and limits: The recorded TCR beta diversity per million T cells decreased in a roughly linear manner with age. Using unsorted PBMCs precluded a conclusive naive versus antigen-experienced comparison.

This chain joins TRBV4-1 and TRBJ2-7; 9 bases match TRBD2. Material: blood. This receptor was taken from a woman older than 75 in good health. The CDR3 region is CASSQREGNPSIYEQYF. CDR3 in DNA: TGCGCCAGCAGCCAGCGGGAGGGAAATCCGTCGATCTACGAGCAGTACTTC.